The entry below describes one T cell receptor (beta chain). Its target is not known. This sample was taken from a study of cytomegalovirus exposure and HLA in healthy donors. Trimming stripped 2 bases from V and 7 bases from J, with 18 bases between. Germline V CDR1 and CDR2: SGHTS, YDEGEE. The CDR3 loop spans 15 amino acids. It was with 60 Vbeta and 13 Jbeta primers that the PCR ran. Per the authors' pipeline: Unique TCR beta chains totaled some 88 million in a later count, with approximately 11 million of them shared. Data came from immunoSEQ multiplex PCR; TCRdb stores just in-frame clones and leaves some out. V, J and clone size are taken as reported in that table, and D and trimming were inferred from the DNA itself. The table records roughly 150,000 clones, around 85% of them present only once. Study-level points and caveats: One cluster of highly shared sequence variants probably arose as a sequencing artifact. In a later analysis, TCR beta V- and J-gene trimming was associated with a missense DCLRE1C variant. The listing of fewer than 200 TCR beta chains classed them as cytomegalovirus-associated.

The genes are TRBV5-8 and TRBJ2-5, with D perhaps matching TRBD1 (7 bases). Sequenced sample: PBMCs. The sequence derives from a man over 45 in good health and CMV-seropositive. The CDR3 protein is CASSLRTGGEVTQYF. The CDR3 bases are TGTGCCAGCAGCTTACGGACAGGCGGGGAGGTGACCCAGTACTTC.